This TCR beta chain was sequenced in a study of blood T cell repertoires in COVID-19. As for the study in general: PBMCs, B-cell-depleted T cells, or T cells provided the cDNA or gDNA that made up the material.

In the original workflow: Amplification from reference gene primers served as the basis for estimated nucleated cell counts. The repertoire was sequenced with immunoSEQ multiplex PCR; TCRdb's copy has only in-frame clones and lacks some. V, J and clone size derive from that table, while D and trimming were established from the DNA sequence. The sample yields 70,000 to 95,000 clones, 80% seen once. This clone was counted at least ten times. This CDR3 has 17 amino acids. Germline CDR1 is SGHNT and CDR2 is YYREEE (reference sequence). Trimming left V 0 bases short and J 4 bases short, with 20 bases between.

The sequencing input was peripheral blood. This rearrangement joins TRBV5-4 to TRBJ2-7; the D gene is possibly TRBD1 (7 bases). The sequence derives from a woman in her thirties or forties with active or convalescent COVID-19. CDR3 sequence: CASSLGPLDRAGYEQYF. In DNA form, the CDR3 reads TGTGCCAGCAGCTTGGGGCCCCTCGACAGGGCGGGGTACGAGCAGTACTTC.